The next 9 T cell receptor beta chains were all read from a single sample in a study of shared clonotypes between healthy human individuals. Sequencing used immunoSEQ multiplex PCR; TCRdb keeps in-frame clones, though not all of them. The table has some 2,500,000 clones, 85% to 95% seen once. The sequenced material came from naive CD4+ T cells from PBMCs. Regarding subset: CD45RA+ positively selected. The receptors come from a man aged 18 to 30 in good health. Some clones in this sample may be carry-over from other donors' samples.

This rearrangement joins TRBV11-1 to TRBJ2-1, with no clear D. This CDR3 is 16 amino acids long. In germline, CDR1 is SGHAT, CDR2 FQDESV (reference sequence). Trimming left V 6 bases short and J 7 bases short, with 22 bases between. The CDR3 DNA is TGTGCCAGCAGGGGGTCGGGCGGCAGTCAGGCTAATGAGCAGTTCTTC. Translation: CASRGSGGSQANEQFF.

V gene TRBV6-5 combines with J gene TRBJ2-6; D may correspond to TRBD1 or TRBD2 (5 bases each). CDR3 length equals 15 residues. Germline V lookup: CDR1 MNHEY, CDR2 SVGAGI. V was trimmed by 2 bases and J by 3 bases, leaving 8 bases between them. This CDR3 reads CASSYGGDGANVLTF. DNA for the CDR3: TGTGCCAGCAGTTACGGGGGAGATGGGGCCAACGTCCTGACTTTC.

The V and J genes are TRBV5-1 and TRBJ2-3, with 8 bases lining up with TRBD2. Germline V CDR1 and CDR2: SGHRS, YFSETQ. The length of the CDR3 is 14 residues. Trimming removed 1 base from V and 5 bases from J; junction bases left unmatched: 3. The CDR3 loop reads CASSLTAGEDTQYF. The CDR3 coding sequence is TGCGCCAGCAGCTTGACAGCGGGAGAAGATACGCAGTATTTT.

CDR3 region: CASSFLAVGPNEQFF. The CDR3 DNA is TGTGCCAGCAGCTTTCTAGCGGTTGGCCCCAATGAGCAGTTCTTC. This chain joins TRBV5-6 and TRBJ2-1; 7 nucleotides match TRBD2. The CDR3 totals 15 residues. Germline V CDR1 and CDR2: SGHDT, YYEEEE. The V gene end was trimmed by 2 bases and the J gene end by 6 bases; junction bases not matched to a gene: 8.

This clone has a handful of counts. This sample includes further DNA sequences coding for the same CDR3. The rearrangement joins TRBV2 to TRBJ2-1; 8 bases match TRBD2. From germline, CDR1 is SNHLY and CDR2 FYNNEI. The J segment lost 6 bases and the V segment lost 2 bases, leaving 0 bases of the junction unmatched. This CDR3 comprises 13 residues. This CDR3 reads CASSELAGNEQFF. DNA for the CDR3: TGTGCCAGCAGTGAACTAGCGGGCAATGAGCAGTTCTTC.

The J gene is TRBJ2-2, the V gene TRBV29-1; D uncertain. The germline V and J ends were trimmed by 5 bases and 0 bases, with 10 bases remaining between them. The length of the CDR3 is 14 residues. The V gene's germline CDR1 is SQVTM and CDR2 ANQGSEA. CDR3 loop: CSVFGLANTGELFF. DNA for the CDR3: TGCAGCGTTTTTGGCCTGGCGAACACCGGGGAGCTGTTTTTT.

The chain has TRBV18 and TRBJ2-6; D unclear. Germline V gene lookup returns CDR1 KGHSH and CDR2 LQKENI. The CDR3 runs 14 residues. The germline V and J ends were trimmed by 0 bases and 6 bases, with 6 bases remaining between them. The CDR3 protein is CASSPPSTANVLTF. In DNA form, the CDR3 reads TGTGCCAGCTCACCACCGAGCACGGCCAACGTCCTGACTTTC.

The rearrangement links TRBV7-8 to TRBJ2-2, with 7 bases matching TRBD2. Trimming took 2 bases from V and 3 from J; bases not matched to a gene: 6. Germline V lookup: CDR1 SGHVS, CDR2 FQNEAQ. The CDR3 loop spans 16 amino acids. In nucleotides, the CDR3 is TGTGCCAGCAGCTTAAAATCTAGCGGCTACACCGGGGAGCTGTTTTTT. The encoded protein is CASSLKSSGYTGELFF.

The CDR3 DNA is TGTGCCAGCAACTCTCGGAGGGGGGCCAACGTCCTGACTTTC. Translated: CASNSRRGANVLTF. J is TRBJ2-6 and V is TRBV9; tentatively, D is TRBD2 (5 bases). Per the germline V gene, CDR1 is SGDLS and CDR2 is YYNGEE. The CDR3 consists of 14 residues. Trimming removed 6 bases at V and 4 bases at J, with 11 bases between. The full variable domain, rest sourced from reference TRBV9 and TRBJ2-6, is DSGVTQTPKHLITATGQRVTLRCSPRSGDLSVYWYQQSLDQGLQFLIQYYNGEERAKGNILERFSAQQFPDLHSELNLSSLELGDSALYFCASNSRRGANVLTFGAGSRLTVL.